Described below is a single T cell receptor (beta chain) sequence and its context. These data originate in a study of low-dose radiotherapy and immunotherapy resistance in tumors. Germline CDR1 reads KGHDR; CDR2 reads SFDVKD. The CDR3 is made up of 13 amino acids. V lost 9 bases and J lost 3; bases outside the gene matches: 6. TRAV- and TRBV-specific primers, spanning alpha and beta chains, primed first-strand cDNA. Over 20 PCR cycles, TCRs were amplified from a constant-region primer and V-primer adapter. The mRNA that was isolated underwent amplification by in vitro transcription. TCRdb reanalysed the reads using MiXCR and keeps one entry per CDR3 protein. Among under 20,000 distinct CDR3 sequences, roughly 70% were seen once, and the ten largest hold roughly an eighth. Advanced solid tumors lacking tumor-infiltrating lymphocytes were present in eligible patients.

The receptor was derived from a human donor with advanced metastatic prostate, ovarian, gallbladder or colorectal cancer (not recorded which). This table probably holds off-target reads from a library built for another chain. This chain links TRBV24-1 with TRBJ1-1; 7 positions agree with TRBD1. The CDR3 nucleotides are TGTGCCACCGGGGACACAGGGGACACTGAAGCTTTCTTT. It encodes CATGDTGDTEAFF.